Following are 4 T cell receptor beta chains from one sample sequenced in a study of blood T cells in healthy people across ages. The authors ran a second PCR of about 6 to 12 cycles using a sample-barcoded 5' primer and a J-beta primer mix. MiXCR, applied by TCRdb to the 5' RACE reads, yields one record per CDR3 protein. The sample has approximately 1,100,000 distinct CDR3 sequences; more than 35% are singletons. Input material: blood. The receptors come from an older woman in good health.

In its sample, this clonotype was seen a few times. The V call is TRBV7-9, the J call TRBJ2-7; 7 bases match TRBD1. Trimming cost V 5 bases and J 0 bases; bases outside gene matches: 7. Germline V gene sequence: CDR1 SEHNR, CDR2 FQNEAQ (reference sequence). The CDR3 is 15 amino acids. This CDR3 is CASSLTGFSSYEQYF. Written as DNA, the CDR3 is TGTGCCAGCAGCCTGACAGGGTTTAGCTCCTACGAGCAGTACTTC.

The V and J genes are TRBV2 and TRBJ2-5; D tentatively fits TRBD1 or TRBD2 (7 bases each). Trimming removed 7 bases at V and 2 bases at J, with 17 bases between. In germline, CDR1 is SNHLY, CDR2 FYNNEI. The CDR3 sequence is 15 residues long. The CDR3 sequence is CASTRGGTSQETQYF. The CDR3 DNA reads as TGTGCCAGCACCAGGGGGGGGACGAGTCAAGAGACCCAGTACTTC.

The rearrangement links TRBV9 to TRBJ2-1, with TRBD2 as a possible D gene (5 bases). Trimming left V 0 bases short and J 5 bases short, with 18 bases between. The germline V gene encodes CDR1 SGDLS and CDR2 YYNGEE. The CDR3 length is 17 residues. CDR3 DNA sequence: TGTGCCAGCAGCGTAGTGCCGACGGGAAACGGCCACAATGAGCAGTTCTTC. Translated, it gives CASSVVPTGNGHNEQFF. The variable domain in full, completed from reference TRBV9 and TRBJ2-1, reads DSGVTQTPKHLITATGQRVTLRCSPRSGDLSVYWYQQSLDQGLQFLIQYYNGEERAKGNILERFSAQQFPDLHSELNLSSLELGDSALYFCASSVVPTGNGHNEQFFGPGTRLTVL.

The V gene is TRBV12-3 or TRBV12-4, the J gene TRBJ2-7, with a possible D match to TRBD1 (6 bases). The length of the CDR3 is 14 residues. V was clipped by 3 bases and J by 7 bases, with 16 bases between them. The CDR3 nucleotides read TGTGCCAGCAGTTTGTGGGGGCGAGGGGTGGAGCAGTACTTC. Its translation: CASSLWGRGVEQYF.